The 29 T cell receptor beta chains below all came from one sample that was sequenced in a study of blood T cell repertoires in COVID-19. Here immunoSEQ multiplex PCR was the method, and the copy in TCRdb shows in-frame clones only, minus some. The table shows 410,000 or so clones, with about 89% occurring only once. Source material: peripheral blood. These receptors were obtained from a woman between 40 and 50 years old with COVID-19, enrolled during active disease.

The V call is TRBV6-5, the J call TRBJ1-3; no clear D. The germline V and J ends were trimmed by 5 bases and 5 bases, with 10 bases remaining between them. The germline gives CDR1 MNHEY, CDR2 SVGAGI. CDR3 size: 13 residues. The DNA of the CDR3 is TGTGCCAGCAGTACGGACGGGAGAAACACCATATATTTT. Protein sequence: CASSTDGRNTIYF.

Points on this clone: The same CDR3 arises from other DNA sequences in this sample as well. J is TRBJ1-1 and V is TRBV2, with D perhaps matching TRBD1 (6 bases). Per the germline V gene, CDR1 is SNHLY and CDR2 is FYNNEI. Between the trimmed V and J ends, which lost 1 base and 1 base, there was a span of 7 bases. The CDR3 is 14 residues long. CDR3 protein: CASSEVRGNTEAFF. As DNA, the CDR3 is TGTGCCAGCAGTGAAGTCAGGGGGAACACTGAAGCTTTCTTT.

The chain couples TRBV9 to TRBJ2-3; D possibly corresponds to TRBD2 (6 bases). CDR3 size: 14 residues. Germline-derived CDR1 and CDR2 are SGDLS and YYNGEE. Trimming stripped 4 bases from V and 6 bases from J, with 15 bases between. The CDR3 DNA reads as TGTGCCAGCAGCCTTAGCGGTAACGTCGATACGCAGTATTTT. Protein sequence: CASSLSGNVDTQYF.

V is TRBV7-2 and J is TRBJ1-2; 9 nucleotides align to TRBD1. Germline lookup yields CDR1 SGHTA and CDR2 FQGNSA. The length of the CDR3 is 13 residues. V lost 5 bases to trimming and J lost 8 bases; unmatched junction nucleotides: 6. The CDR3 loop is CASSTGTGLGYTF. For the CDR3, the DNA is TGTGCCAGCAGCACCGGGACAGGGCTCGGCTACACCTTC.

V gene TRBV19 combines with J gene TRBJ2-7; D is uncertain. This CDR3 has 15 residues. Germline-derived CDR1 and CDR2 are LNHDA and SQIVND (reference sequence). V dropped 5 bases and J dropped 0 bases, with 14 bases sitting between them. CDR3 sequence (DNA): TGTGCCAGTAGTTACGGGTCTTTGGGCTCCTACGAGCAGTACTTC. This translates into CASSYGSLGSYEQYF.

The chain has TRBV11-3 and TRBJ1-4; D gene ambiguous. Trimming shortened V by 3 bases and J by 6 bases, and 11 bases separated the two germline ends. Germline CDR1 reads SGHNT; CDR2 reads YENEEA. The CDR3 covers 14 residues. DNA for the CDR3: TGTGCCAGCAGCTTCTGGAGGATGTATGAAAAACTGTTTTTT. Encoded protein: CASSFWRMYEKLFF.

The chain carries TRBV6-2 or TRBV6-3 and TRBJ2-7; 9 bases agree with TRBD1. This CDR3 contains 15 residues. Germline V gene lookup returns CDR1 MNHEY and CDR2 SVGEGT. J was trimmed by 3 bases and V by 2 bases; bases with no gene match: 5. CDR3 in DNA: TGTGCCAGCAGTTACGGGACAGGGCGTTTCTACGAGCAGTACTTC. Its translation: CASSYGTGRFYEQYF.

CDR3 DNA: TGTGCCAGCAGCTTAGAAGGGACAACAGATACGCAGTATTTT. It specifies CASSLEGTTDTQYF. The chain uses TRBV7-9 and TRBJ2-3; D is possibly TRBD1 (6 bases). V lost 1 base, J lost 3 bases, and 8 bases lay in between. The CDR3 spans 14 residues. The germline CDR1 and CDR2 sequences are SEHNR and FQNEAQ (reference sequence).

The chain couples TRBV18 to TRBJ2-1; 9 nucleotides agree with TRBD2. CDR1 KGHSH and CDR2 LQKENI come from the germline V gene. The V and J ends lost 4 bases and 7 bases, in that order; junction bases with no gene match: 5. The CDR3 loop spans 14 amino acids. The CDR3 here is CASSLSGRGNEQFF. As DNA, the CDR3 is TGTGCCAGCTCACTTAGCGGGAGAGGGAATGAGCAGTTCTTC.

This chain links TRBV25-1 with TRBJ1-4, with D unresolved. V was pared by 4 bases and J by 5 bases, with 14 bases between. The germline V gene encodes CDR1 MGHDK and CDR2 SYGVNS. The CDR3 has 15 amino acids. The CDR3, as DNA: TGTGCCAGCAGTGTACCCATCCTCGGGAATGAAAAACTGTTTTTT. This codes for CASSVPILGNEKLFF.

V is TRBV28 and J is TRBJ2-1, with a possible D match to TRBD2 (6 bases). The CDR3 covers 16 residues. With 6 bases removed from V and 7 bases from J, the gap between germline ends came to 22 bases. The germline V gene has CDR1 MDHEN and CDR2 SYDVKM. The CDR3: CASSSWTGLPWNEQFF. The CDR3 DNA is TGTGCCAGCAGCTCATGGACCGGACTACCGTGGAATGAGCAGTTCTTC.

This chain links TRBV18 with TRBJ1-2, with D perhaps matching TRBD1 (5 bases). The V end lost 3 bases, the J end lost 3 bases, and 14 bases lay between the germline ends. The CDR3 contains 15 residues. Germline CDR1 is KGHSH and CDR2 is LQKENI. As DNA, the CDR3 is TGTGCCAGCTCACCGGGCTGGAGGGGCGACTATGGCTACACCTTC. It codes for CASSPGWRGDYGYTF.

This rearrangement joins TRBV20-1 to TRBJ2-7; TRBD1 agrees at 8 bases. With V trimmed by 6 bases and J by 5 bases, 3 bases remained unmatched. Per the germline V gene, CDR1 is DFQATT and CDR2 is SNEGSKA (reference sequence). CDR3 length: 11 residues. The CDR3 sequence is CSARTGNEQYF. The DNA for the CDR3 is TGCAGTGCAAGGACAGGGAACGAGCAGTACTTC.

V gene TRBV18 combines with J gene TRBJ1-5; 7 bases align to TRBD1. CDR1 is KGHSH, CDR2 LQKENI, per germline. J lost 5 bases, V lost 2 bases, and 9 bases had no gene match. The CDR3 loop spans 16 amino acids. CDR3 sequence: CASSPTVTGRDQPQHF. The CDR3 coding sequence is TGTGCCAGCTCACCAACCGTGACAGGGCGTGATCAGCCCCAGCATTTT.

In DNA form, the CDR3 reads TGTGCCAGCAGCCAAGATCCGGGGGTTGTAGCGGGAGGCGATGAGCAGTTCTTC. Its translation is CASSQDPGVVAGGDEQFF. This chain uses TRBV4-2 with TRBJ2-1, with 10 bases lining up with TRBD2. Germline V gene data show CDR1 as LGHNA and CDR2 as YNFKEQ. This CDR3 contains 18 residues. V lost 0 bases to trimming and J lost 8 bases; unmatched junction nucleotides: 13.

V gene TRBV9 combines with J gene TRBJ1-3; tentatively, D is TRBD1 (6 bases). Trimming stripped 3 bases from V and 2 bases from J, with 24 bases between. This CDR3 is 19 amino acids long. CDR1 and CDR2 from the germline V gene are SGDLS and YYNGEE. DNA of the CDR3: TGTGCCAGCAGCGCCAGGGGTTGGTCAAGTTCCCTACCTGGAAACACCATATATTTT. Amino acid sequence: CASSARGWSSSLPGNTIYF.

This clone was detected a few times. This chain joins TRBV2 and TRBJ1-1; 8 nucleotides match TRBD1. The germline V gene encodes CDR1 SNHLY and CDR2 FYNNEI. The CDR3 is made up of 16 amino acids. The V and J ends lost 2 bases and 5 bases, in that order; junction bases with no gene match: 10. CDR3 region: CASSERATGAGTEAFF. The CDR3 DNA is TGTGCCAGCAGTGAAAGAGCGACAGGGGCGGGGACTGAAGCTTTCTTT.

V is TRBV29-1 and J is TRBJ1-4; weak D call: TRBD1 (5 bases). V dropped 8 bases and J dropped 4 bases, with 11 bases sitting between them. Germline-derived CDR1 and CDR2 are SQVTM and ANQGSEA. This CDR3 has 12 residues. The CDR3 coding sequence is TGCAGCATAAGACAGTATAATGAAAAACTGTTTTTT. It encodes CSIRQYNEKLFF.

V and J are TRBV5-1 and TRBJ2-3; 14 bases line up with TRBD2. V lost 4 bases, J lost 2 bases, and 6 bases stayed unmatched. Germline-derived CDR1 and CDR2 are SGHRS and YFSETQ. This CDR3 is built from 17 residues. DNA for the CDR3: TGCGCCAGCAGCGCCCGGACTAGCGGGGGGATCACAGATACGCAGTATTTT. It codes for CASSARTSGGITDTQYF.

CDR3 region: CASSDRDRGLEQYF. CDR3 bases: TGTGCCAGTAGTGACCGGGACAGGGGGCTTGAGCAGTACTTC. The rearrangement uses TRBV19 and TRBJ2-7; 12 bases agree with TRBD1. This CDR3 is 14 amino acids long. V was pared by 5 bases and J by 7 bases, with 6 bases of the junction left unmatched. CDR1 is LNHDA and CDR2 is SQIVND in the germline V gene (reference sequence).

The CDR3 spells CASIVGDFYYNEQFF. CDR3 bases: TGTGCCAGCATCGTGGGGGACTTTTATTACAATGAGCAGTTCTTC. V usage is TRBV7-9 and J usage is TRBJ2-1; D is perhaps TRBD2 (6 bases). The length of the CDR3 is 15 residues. V dropped 7 bases and J dropped 4 bases, with 17 bases sitting between them. Looked up from germline, CDR1 is SEHNR and CDR2 is FQNEAQ (reference sequence).

The J gene is TRBJ1-3, the V gene TRBV7-9; tentative D call: TRBD1 (6 bases). The CDR3 contains 18 residues. CDR1 is SEHNR and CDR2 is FQNEAQ in the germline V gene (reference sequence). V lost 6 bases, J lost 0 bases, and 21 bases lay in between. CDR3 sequence reads: CASRPPWGGHSSGNTIYF. The CDR3 DNA follows: TGTGCCAGCAGACCACCTTGGGGGGGCCATAGCTCTGGAAACACCATATATTTT.

This chain's CDR3 is CASSLDRAYEQYF. The CDR3 DNA follows: TGCGCCAGCAGCCTCGACAGGGCCTACGAGCAGTACTTC. The chain is built from TRBV4-3 and TRBJ2-7; 7 nucleotides match TRBD1. The germline CDR1 and CDR2 sequences are LGHNA and YSLEER. The CDR3 has 13 amino acids. V was pared by 4 bases and J by 2 bases, with 2 bases of the junction left unmatched.

V and J are TRBV4-3 and TRBJ1-2, with 7 bases fitting TRBD1. Germline loops: CDR1 LGHNA, CDR2 YSLEER. The CDR3 length is 16 residues. The V and J ends lost 0 bases and 3 bases, in that order; junction bases with no gene match: 7. The CDR3 is CASSQDMAGGYYGYTF. CDR3 nucleotides: TGCGCCAGCAGCCAAGATATGGCAGGGGGGTACTATGGCTACACCTTC.

This clone appeared once. This sequence joins TRBV18 and TRBJ2-4; weak D call: TRBD2 (5 bases). Trimming took 2 bases from V and 6 from J, leaving 17 bases between them. CDR3 length equals 16 residues. CDR1 is KGHSH, CDR2 LQKENI, per germline. CDR3 sequence reads: CASSPKRATQGNIQYF. The CDR3 nucleotides are TGTGCCAGCTCACCAAAGAGGGCAACCCAAGGAAACATTCAGTACTTC.

This clone was seen a single time. The chain has TRBV7-2 and TRBJ1-2, with 9 nucleotides matching TRBD1. The CDR3 consists of 14 residues. The V gene's germline CDR1 is SGHTA and CDR2 FQGNSA. V was pared by 11 bases and J by 4 bases, with 11 bases of the junction left unmatched. CDR3 amino acids: CALFGQGTVYGYTF. The CDR3 coding sequence is TGTGCCCTTTTTGGACAGGGGACTGTCTATGGCTACACCTTC. Complete variable domain (other parts from reference TRBV7-2 and TRBJ1-2): GAGVSQSPSNKVTEKGKDVELRCDPISGHTALYWYRQSLGQGLEFLIYFQGNSAPDKSGLPSDRFSAERTGGSVSTLTIQRTQQEDSAVYLCALFGQGTVYGYTFGSGTRLTVV.

V usage is TRBV10-3 and J usage is TRBJ2-7, with a weak D call TRBD1 (5 bases). The CDR3 runs to 16 residues. Looked up from germline, CDR1 is ENHRY and CDR2 is SYGVKD. V lost 6 bases and J 4 bases, leaving 22 bases between the germline ends. CDR3 protein: CAISSTDETALYEQYF. DNA for the CDR3: TGTGCCATCAGCTCTACGGACGAGACAGCTCTTTACGAGCAGTACTTC.

This chain uses TRBV9 with TRBJ2-2, with 11 nucleotides matching TRBD2. The germline V gene encodes CDR1 SGDLS and CDR2 YYNGEE. This CDR3 has 19 amino acids. V lost 2 bases and J lost 0; bases outside the gene matches: 9. This chain's CDR3 is CASSVLAGGSFANTGELFF. DNA for the CDR3: TGTGCCAGCAGCGTGCTAGCGGGGGGCTCGTTCGCGAACACCGGGGAGCTGTTTTTT. Supplemented by reference TRBV9 and TRBJ2-2, the full variable domain reads DSGVTQTPKHLITATGQRVTLRCSPRSGDLSVYWYQQSLDQGLQFLIQYYNGEERAKGNILERFSAQQFPDLHSELNLSSLELGDSALYFCASSVLAGGSFANTGELFFGEGSRLTVL.

This chain connects TRBV27 to TRBJ2-1; 7 bases map to TRBD2. This CDR3 comprises 14 residues. V gave up 7 bases and J gave up 3 bases; unmatched junction bases: 6. The germline gives CDR1 MNHEY, CDR2 SMNVEV (reference sequence). CDR3 region: CASISGGYYNEQFF. CDR3 in DNA: TGTGCCAGCATCTCGGGGGGTTACTACAATGAGCAGTTCTTC.